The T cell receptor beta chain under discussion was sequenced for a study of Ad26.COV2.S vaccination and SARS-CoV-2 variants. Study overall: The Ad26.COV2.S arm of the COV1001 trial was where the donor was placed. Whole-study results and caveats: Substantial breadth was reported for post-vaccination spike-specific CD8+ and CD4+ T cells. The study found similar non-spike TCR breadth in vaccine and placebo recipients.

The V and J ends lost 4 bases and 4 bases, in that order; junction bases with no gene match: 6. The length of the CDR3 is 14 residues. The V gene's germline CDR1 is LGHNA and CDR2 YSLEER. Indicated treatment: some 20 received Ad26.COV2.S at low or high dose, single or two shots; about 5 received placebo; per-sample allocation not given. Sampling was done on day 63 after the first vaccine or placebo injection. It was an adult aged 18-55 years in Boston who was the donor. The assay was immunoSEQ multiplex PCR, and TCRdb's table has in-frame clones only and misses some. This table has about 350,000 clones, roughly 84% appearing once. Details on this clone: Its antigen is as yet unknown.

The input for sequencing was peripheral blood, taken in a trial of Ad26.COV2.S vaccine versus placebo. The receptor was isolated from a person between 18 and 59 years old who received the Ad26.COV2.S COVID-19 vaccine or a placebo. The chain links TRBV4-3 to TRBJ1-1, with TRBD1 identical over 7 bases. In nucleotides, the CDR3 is TGCGCCAGCAGCCGCCTAACAGGGGCCACTGAAGCTTTCTTT. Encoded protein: CASSRLTGATEAFF.